A single sample gave rise to the 30 T cell receptor beta chains below, sequenced in a study of blood T cell repertoires in COVID-19. TCRdb keeps only in-frame clones here, not all; method: immunoSEQ multiplex PCR. The table shows roughly 330,000 clones, with about 85% occurring only once. Sequenced: PBMCs or T cells enriched from blood (not recorded which). The origin of the receptors is a woman in her twenties or thirties who had recovered from COVID-19.

The chain carries TRBV30 and TRBJ1-1, with no clear D. CDR3 size: 12 residues. Trimming took 3 bases from V and 1 from J, leaving 6 bases between them. The germline gives CDR1 GTSNPN, CDR2 SVGIG (reference sequence). CDR3 region: CAWRGRNTEAFF. Written as DNA, the CDR3 is TGTGCCTGGAGGGGCAGGAACACTGAAGCTTTCTTT.

This sequence joins TRBV11-2 and TRBJ2-7; 9 bases map to TRBD1. V lost 2 bases to trimming and J lost 0 bases; unmatched junction nucleotides: 5. This CDR3 contains 16 residues. The germline CDR1 and CDR2 sequences are SGHAT and FQNNGV. The CDR3 nucleotides are TGTGCCAGCAGCTTAAGGACAGGGGCCATCTCCTACGAGCAGTACTTC. Protein sequence: CASSLRTGAISYEQYF.

This clone has just one count. CDR3 in amino acids: CATAAGGNQPQHF. The DNA for the CDR3 is TGTGCCACCGCGGCAGGGGGCAATCAGCCCCAGCATTTT. The V call is TRBV19, the J call TRBJ1-5, with D perhaps matching TRBD1 (6 bases). Germline assignment: CDR1 LNHDA and CDR2 SQIVND (reference sequence). The CDR3 has 13 amino acids. V lost 10 bases and J 2 bases, leaving 12 bases between the germline ends.

This clone appeared once. V usage is TRBV12-3 or TRBV12-4 and J usage is TRBJ1-1, with unresolved D. The CDR3 is 11 residues long. Trimming took 5 bases from V and 8 from J, leaving 9 bases between them. The CDR3 coding sequence is TGTGCCAGCAGTGCGGGATGGGAAGCTTTCTTT. Encoded protein: CASSAGWEAFF.

The rearrangement joins TRBV2 to TRBJ1-4, with D perhaps matching TRBD1 (6 bases). V was cut by 6 bases and J by 7 bases, with 15 bases left in between. This CDR3 is 14 amino acids long. Germline values: CDR1 SNHLY, CDR2 FYNNEI. The CDR3 DNA follows: TGTGCCAGCAGGCGACAGGCGCGGGCTGAAAAACTGTTTTTT. It codes for CASRRQARAEKLFF. The full variable domain, with the rest looked up from reference TRBV2 and TRBJ1-4, is EPEVTQTPSHQVTQMGQEVILRCVPISNHLYFYWYRQILGQKVEFLVSFYNNEISEKSEIFDDQFSVERPDGSNFTLKIRSTKLEDSAMYFCASRRQARAEKLFFGSGTQLSVL.

The chain combines TRBV7-9 with TRBJ1-2, with D uncertain. The germline V and J ends were trimmed by 5 bases and 7 bases, with 20 bases remaining between them. Germline loops: CDR1 SEHNR, CDR2 FQNEAQ (reference sequence). This CDR3 comprises 15 residues. The CDR3 loop reads CASSPLRRFESGYTF. In DNA, the CDR3 is TGTGCCAGCAGCCCCCTGCGGAGGTTCGAAAGTGGCTACACCTTC.

The V gene is TRBV19, the J gene TRBJ1-1, with D perhaps matching TRBD1 (6 bases). This CDR3 contains 15 residues. Trimming shortened V by 0 bases and J by 6 bases, and 14 bases separated the two germline ends. The V gene's germline CDR1 is LNHDA and CDR2 SQIVND (reference sequence). For the CDR3, the DNA is TGTGCCAGTAGTATAGAGGCAGGGGTTGGTTCTGAAGCTTTCTTT. It encodes CASSIEAGVGSEAFF. Full variable domain (outside the CDR3, taken from reference TRBV19 and TRBJ1-1): DGGITQSPKYLFRKEGQNVTLSCEQNLNHDAMYWYRQDPGQGLRLIYYSQIVNDFQKGDIAEGYSVSREKKESFPLTVTSAQKNPTAFYLCASSIEAGVGSEAFFGQGTRLTVV.

The genes are TRBV9 and TRBJ1-1; the match to TRBD1 covers 10 bases. V dropped 3 bases and J dropped 5; count of bases not matched to a gene: 1. Per the germline V gene, CDR1 is SGDLS and CDR2 is YYNGEE. CDR3 length equals 13 residues. CDR3 sequence reads: CASSGQGATEAFF. The CDR3 region has the DNA TGTGCCAGCAGCGGACAGGGGGCGACTGAAGCTTTCTTT.

Details on this clone: One end of the junction varies from germline; a read error may be responsible. The chain employs TRBV12-3 or TRBV12-4 and TRBJ2-7; the D gene is possibly TRBD1 (7 bases). The CDR3 length is 11 residues. DNA of the CDR3: TGTGCCAGCAGTTTAGGGGGGGACAGACACTTC. Encoded protein: CASSLGGDRHF.

Comments on this clone: At the DNA level, this CDR3 is encoded by other sequences in the same sample as well. The rearrangement joins TRBV30 to TRBJ2-7, with a weak D call TRBD2 (7 bases). V lost 0 bases to trimming and J lost 2 bases, with 11 bases between them. Germline-derived CDR1 and CDR2 are GTSNPN and SVGIG (reference sequence). The CDR3 covers 14 residues. This chain's CDR3 is CAWSVRGAAYEQYF. CDR3 bases: TGTGCCTGGAGTGTACGGGGGGCAGCCTACGAGCAGTACTTC.

The rearrangement links TRBV4-3 to TRBJ2-3; TRBD2 agrees at 8 bases. J gave up 3 bases and V 2 bases, and 4 bases lay outside the gene matches. The CDR3 contains 15 residues. Looked up from germline, CDR1 is LGHNA and CDR2 is YSLEER. Here the CDR3 reads CASSQLAGGTDTQYF. DNA for the CDR3: TGCGCCAGCAGCCAACTAGCGGGCGGGACAGATACGCAGTATTTT.

The V and J genes are TRBV21-1 and TRBJ2-6; TRBD1 is the table's D call and was not checked against the DNA. TRBV21-1 is annotated as a pseudogene. This CDR3 is built from 16 residues. The CDR3 loop reads CASSRGQNSGANVLTF. The CDR3 DNA follows: TGTGCCAGCAGCCGGGGACAAAACTCTGGGGCCAACGTCCTGACTTTC.

This clone was counted between two and nine times. The chain has TRBV7-9 and TRBJ1-2, with 7 nucleotides matching TRBD1. J lost 3 bases, V lost 7 bases, and 11 bases had no gene match. Germline CDR1 is SEHNR and CDR2 is FQNEAQ (reference sequence). CDR3 size: 15 residues. The CDR3 DNA is TGTGCCAGCACCTCAGGGGGAAAACCTGACTATGGCTACACCTTC. Encoded protein: CASTSGGKPDYGYTF.

The chain links TRBV6-1 to TRBJ2-5, with a possible D match to TRBD2 (6 bases). Trimming pared 3 bases from V and 0 bases from J, leaving 17 bases between. The length of the CDR3 is 17 residues. Germline V gene data show CDR1 as MNHNS and CDR2 as SASEGT. CDR3 in DNA: TGTGCCAGCAGTGAGGGTAGGAGGGGAAGGTACCAAGAGACCCAGTACTTC. Protein product: CASSEGRRGRYQETQYF.

The count of this clone is one. The gene calls are TRBV7-9 and TRBJ1-2; D might be TRBD1 (5 bases). The germline gives CDR1 SEHNR, CDR2 FQNEAQ (reference sequence). The CDR3 loop spans 13 amino acids. The ends were cut back, 3 bases at V and 5 bases at J, with 10 bases in the middle. The CDR3 protein is CASSFNRLYGYTF. The CDR3 region has the DNA TGTGCCAGCAGCTTTAACAGGCTATATGGCTACACCTTC.

The J gene is TRBJ2-1, the V gene TRBV14, with TRBD2 as a possible D gene (7 bases). With 0 bases removed from V and 4 bases from J, the gap between germline ends came to 13 bases. Germline V lookup: CDR1 SGHDN, CDR2 FVKESK. The CDR3 spans 16 residues. The CDR3 sequence is CASSQDYGGLYNEQFF. The CDR3 coding sequence is TGTGCCAGCAGCCAAGATTACGGGGGGCTGTACAATGAGCAGTTCTTC.

This chain connects TRBV3-1 (or the pseudogene TRBV3-2) to TRBJ1-5; D may be TRBD1 (6 bases). Germline CDR1 and CDR2: LGHDT and YNNKEL (reference sequence). This CDR3 comprises 15 residues. V gave up 0 bases and J gave up 6 bases, with 12 bases separating them. The DNA of the CDR3 is TGTGCCAGCAGCCAAGATCCGGCAGGGGTTCAGCCCCAGCATTTT. This translates into CASSQDPAGVQPQHF.

This chain connects TRBV5-5 to TRBJ2-7; 10 positions match TRBD1. Germline V lookup: CDR1 SGHKS, CDR2 YYEKEE (reference sequence). The CDR3 runs 16 residues. V shed 3 bases and J 3 bases; nucleotides not matched to a gene: 9. Written as DNA, the CDR3 is TGTGCCAGCAGCTGGGATGTGGGACAGGGGTTCTACGAGCAGTACTTC. Translation gives CASSWDVGQGFYEQYF.

The chain employs TRBV11-3 and TRBJ2-7; D unresolved. Trimming removed 4 bases at V and 5 bases at J, with 15 bases between. The CDR3 has 14 residues. CDR1 is SGHNT, CDR2 YENEEA, per germline. The CDR3 loop reads CASSSRQALDEQYF. The CDR3, as DNA: TGTGCCAGCAGCTCCCGGCAGGCCCTCGACGAGCAGTACTTC.

The rearrangement joins TRBV24-1 to TRBJ1-2, with D hard to call. The CDR3 spans 13 residues. Germline V gives CDR1 KGHDR, CDR2 SFDVKD. V was cut by 3 bases and J by 4 bases, with 8 bases left in between. CDR3: CATSDVSGYGYTF. In DNA form, the CDR3 reads TGTGCCACCAGTGATGTGAGTGGCTATGGCTACACCTTC.

V gene TRBV4-3 combines with J gene TRBJ1-2, with no clear D. The CDR3 spans 15 residues. V was clipped by 1 base and J by 0 bases, with 9 bases between them. Germline V gene lookup returns CDR1 LGHNA and CDR2 YSLEER. Here the CDR3 DNA reads TGCGCCAGCAGCCAAGTGGTGGCAGCTAACTATGGCTACACCTTC. This sequence encodes CASSQVVAANYGYTF.

J is TRBJ2-3 and V is TRBV5-1; 13 bases are a match to TRBD2. The CDR3 runs 18 residues. V was clipped by 4 bases and J by 6 bases; unmatched bases: 14. Germline values: CDR1 SGHRS, CDR2 YFSETQ. The CDR3 spells CASSHGLAGVGLTDTQYF. In DNA form, the CDR3 reads TGCGCCAGCAGCCACGGACTAGCGGGGGTCGGTTTGACGGATACGCAGTATTTT.

The chain employs TRBV4-2 and TRBJ1-2, with D possibly being TRBD1 (6 bases). V lost 4 bases and J 2 bases, leaving 14 bases between the germline ends. CDR1 and CDR2 (germline): LGHNA, YNFKEQ. The CDR3 is 15 residues long. CDR3 in amino acids: CASSPSDSPNYGYTF. DNA for the CDR3: TGTGCCAGCAGCCCCTCGGACAGTCCAAACTATGGCTACACCTTC.

This chain uses TRBV7-2 with TRBJ1-5, with 9 bases fitting TRBD1. The junction had 11 bases not matched to a gene; V was cut back by 5 bases and J by 6 bases. Per the germline V gene, CDR1 is SGHTA and CDR2 is FQGNSA. The CDR3 runs to 16 residues. As DNA, the CDR3 is TGTGCCAGCAGCCCATGGGCGGACAGGGGTATTCAGCCCCAGCATTTT. Protein product: CASSPWADRGIQPQHF. The full variable domain, with the rest looked up from reference TRBV7-2 and TRBJ1-5, is GAGVSQSPSNKVTEKGKDVELRCDPISGHTALYWYRQSLGQGLEFLIYFQGNSAPDKSGLPSDRFSAERTGGSVSTLTIQRTQQEDSAVYLCASSPWADRGIQPQHFGDGTRLSIL.

The chain uses TRBV12-3 or TRBV12-4 and TRBJ1-6, with D maybe TRBD1 (6 bases). V was pared by 5 bases and J by 12 bases, with 11 bases between. The CDR3 is 12 residues long. The CDR3 sequence: CASSRGGVPLHF. The DNA for the CDR3 is TGTGCCAGCAGTCGAGGGGGGGTACCCCTCCACTTT.

This chain links TRBV19 with TRBJ1-5; D is possibly TRBD1 (5 bases). CDR1 is LNHDA and CDR2 is SQIVND in the germline V gene (reference sequence). V gave up 5 bases and J gave up 5 bases, with 22 bases separating them. The CDR3 loop spans 17 amino acids. Here the CDR3 DNA reads TGTGCCAGTAGTGCCCGCGGTGGGGCTGTAACGGATCAGCCCCAGCATTTT. This encodes CASSARGGAVTDQPQHF. The full variable domain, with the rest looked up from reference TRBV19 and TRBJ1-5, is DGGITQSPKYLFRKEGQNVTLSCEQNLNHDAMYWYRQDPGQGLRLIYYSQIVNDFQKGDIAEGYSVSREKKESFPLTVTSAQKNPTAFYLCASSARGGAVTDQPQHFGDGTRLSIL.

V gene TRBV7-2 combines with J gene TRBJ1-3; tentatively, D is TRBD1 (6 bases). Germline V gives CDR1 SGHTA, CDR2 FQGNSA. Trimming removed 1 base at V and 2 bases at J, with 9 bases between. The CDR3 has 15 amino acids. CDR3 protein: CASSLVWTAGNTIYF. CDR3 nucleotides: TGTGCCAGCAGCTTAGTCTGGACAGCTGGAAACACCATATATTTT.

The CDR3 here is CASSPRGEGRTEAFF. DNA for the CDR3: TGTGCCAGCTCACCCCGCGGGGAGGGGAGGACTGAAGCTTTCTTT. The chain combines TRBV18 with TRBJ1-1, with D possibly being TRBD1 (5 bases). V lost 3 bases, J lost 5 bases, and 16 bases lay in between. Per the germline V gene, CDR1 is KGHSH and CDR2 is LQKENI. The length of the CDR3 is 15 residues.

The chain carries TRBV24-1 and TRBJ2-1; 7 bases match TRBD2. The CDR3 length is 14 residues. V dropped 2 bases and J dropped 10; count of bases not matched to a gene: 7. Germline V gene data show CDR1 as KGHDR and CDR2 as SFDVKD. The CDR3 reads CATSDSTSLGEQFF. The CDR3 DNA follows: TGTGCCACCAGTGATTCGACTAGCTTGGGGGAGCAGTTCTTC.

This clone was seen only a few times. The rearrangement links TRBV5-1 to TRBJ1-5; D is unresolved. The V gene's germline CDR1 is SGHRS and CDR2 YFSETQ. The CDR3 is 13 amino acids. V was shortened by 0 bases and J by 7 bases, with 8 bases between the two germline ends. CDR3 region: CASSLAEGQPQHF. In nucleotides, the CDR3 is TGCGCCAGCAGCTTGGCCGAGGGCCAGCCCCAGCATTTT.